A selection of T cell receptor beta chains follows, all from one sample in a study of blood T cells in healthy people across ages. TCRdb called the 5' RACE reads again in MiXCR, with one record for every CDR3 protein. The sample shows 600,000 to 850,000 distinct CDR3 sequences, about 40% of them seen only once. The sample comprised blood. These TCRs come from a woman aged 60 to 75 in good health. The CDR3 runs from the conserved cysteine through the conserved F or W. Fields, in order: V gene, J gene, D gene, clone size, CDR3 protein, CDR3 DNA. D genes are given only for firm matches. The listing skips clone size in some rows; elsewhere it reads once, few, many or a size class.

v_call: TRBV12-3/TRBV12-4
j_call: TRBJ2-1
d_call: -
clone_size: many
cdr3_aa: CASSWDRPSYNEQFF
cdr3_nt: TGTGCCAGCAGCTGGGACCGCCCCTCCTACAATGAGCAGTTCTTC

v_call: TRBV5-1
j_call: TRBJ2-1
d_call: TRBD1
clone_size: -
cdr3_aa: CASSPLQGGTYNEQFF
cdr3_nt: TGCGCCAGCAGCCCATTACAGGGGGGCACTTACAATGAGCAGTTCTTC

v_call: TRBV19
j_call: TRBJ1-1
d_call: -
clone_size: few
cdr3_aa: CASSTSSGTEAFF
cdr3_nt: TGTGCCAGTAGTACCTCTTCGGGGACTGAAGCTTTCTTT

v_call: TRBV6-2/TRBV6-3
j_call: TRBJ2-3
d_call: -
clone_size: few
cdr3_aa: CASRIGVITDTQYF
cdr3_nt: TGTGCCAGCAGGATAGGGGTAATCACAGATACGCAGTATTTT

v_call: TRBV7-9
j_call: TRBJ1-4
d_call: -
clone_size: few
cdr3_aa: CASSAPGSVNEKLFF
cdr3_nt: TGTGCCAGCAGCGCACCCGGATCCGTTAATGAAAAACTGTTTTTT

v_call: TRBV4-2
j_call: TRBJ1-4
d_call: TRBD1
clone_size: -
cdr3_aa: CASSQEPGQVREKLFF
cdr3_nt: TGTGCCAGCAGCCAAGAACCGGGACAGGTGCGTGAAAAACTGTTTTTT

v_call: TRBV5-1
j_call: TRBJ1-1
d_call: -
clone_size: -
cdr3_aa: CASSLGGVGATEAFF
cdr3_nt: TGCGCCAGCAGCTTGGGGGGAGTTGGGGCGACTGAAGCTTTCTTT

v_call: TRBV20-1
j_call: TRBJ1-2
d_call: TRBD1
clone_size: -
cdr3_aa: CSASKAGQPNDGYTF
cdr3_nt: TGCAGTGCTAGTAAGGCGGGACAGCCTAACGATGGCTACACCTTC

v_call: TRBV12-3/TRBV12-4
j_call: TRBJ2-1
d_call: TRBD2
clone_size: -
cdr3_aa: CASSTRAGNNEQFF
cdr3_nt: TGTGCCAGCAGTACACGAGCGGGGAATAATGAGCAGTTCTTC

v_call: TRBV9
j_call: TRBJ2-3
d_call: TRBD1
clone_size: -
cdr3_aa: CASSPMTGPPDTQYF
cdr3_nt: TGTGCCAGCAGCCCTATGACAGGGCCGCCGGATACGCAGTATTTT

v_call: TRBV6-2/TRBV6-3
j_call: TRBJ2-3
d_call: -
clone_size: -
cdr3_aa: CASSYGGAADAQYF
cdr3_nt: TGTGCCAGCAGTTATGGGGGAGCTGCAGATGCGCAGTATTTT

v_call: TRBV20-1
j_call: TRBJ2-3
d_call: -
clone_size: -
cdr3_aa: CSARDLTGPRDTDTQYF
cdr3_nt: TGCAGTGCTAGAGATCTCACAGGACCCCGAGACACAGATACGCAGTATTTT

v_call: TRBV15
j_call: TRBJ2-1
d_call: -
clone_size: -
cdr3_aa: CATSRGTRGIYEQFF
cdr3_nt: TGTGCCACCAGCAGAGGAACAAGGGGCATCTACGAGCAGTTCTTC

v_call: TRBV6-6
j_call: TRBJ1-5
d_call: TRBD1
clone_size: -
cdr3_aa: CASSPGTGSGGNQPQHF
cdr3_nt: TGTGCCAGCAGTCCCGGGACAGGGAGTGGGGGCAATCAGCCCCAGCATTTT

v_call: TRBV6-1
j_call: TRBJ2-3
d_call: TRBD2
clone_size: few
cdr3_aa: CASTGLAGGGSTDTQYF
cdr3_nt: TGTGCCAGCACTGGACTAGCGGGGGGCGGGAGCACAGATACGCAGTATTTT

v_call: TRBV29-1
j_call: TRBJ2-1
d_call: -
clone_size: -
cdr3_aa: CSVKDRTLYNEQFF
cdr3_nt: TGCAGCGTGAAGGACAGAACTCTATACAATGAGCAGTTCTTC

v_call: TRBV9
j_call: TRBJ2-7
d_call: TRBD2
clone_size: -
cdr3_aa: CASTERLAGSSRDKQYF
cdr3_nt: TGTGCCAGCACCGAACGACTAGCGGGATCTAGTAGAGACAAGCAGTACTTC

v_call: TRBV14
j_call: TRBJ2-1
d_call: TRBD2
clone_size: -
cdr3_aa: CASSRNLVAGGYNEQFF
cdr3_nt: TGTGCCAGCAGCCGAAACTTAGTAGCGGGAGGATACAATGAGCAGTTCTTC

v_call: TRBV7-2
j_call: TRBJ2-5
d_call: TRBD2
clone_size: -
cdr3_aa: CASSSATSPETQYF
cdr3_nt: TGTGCCAGCAGCTCGGCGACTAGCCCCGAGACCCAGTACTTC

v_call: TRBV7-2
j_call: TRBJ2-7
d_call: -
clone_size: -
cdr3_aa: CASSSRVAGTTEQYF
cdr3_nt: TGTGCCAGCAGCTCCCGAGTGGCAGGAACCACAGAGCAGTACTTC

v_call: TRBV5-1
j_call: TRBJ2-3
d_call: TRBD2
clone_size: -
cdr3_aa: CASSPGGGGADTQYF
cdr3_nt: TGCGCCAGCAGCCCGGGGGGGGGCGGCGCAGATACGCAGTATTTT

v_call: TRBV6-5
j_call: TRBJ1-4
d_call: -
clone_size: -
cdr3_aa: CASSYGHSGEKLFF
cdr3_nt: TGTGCCAGCAGTTATGGTCATAGCGGTGAAAAACTGTTTTTT

v_call: TRBV28
j_call: TRBJ2-7
d_call: TRBD2
clone_size: few
cdr3_aa: CASTLTSGYEQYF
cdr3_nt: TGTGCCAGCACCCTGACTAGCGGATACGAGCAGTACTTC

v_call: TRBV11-2
j_call: TRBJ1-1
d_call: -
clone_size: -
cdr3_aa: CASSFTGYTEAFF
cdr3_nt: TGTGCCAGCAGCTTCACTGGTTACACTGAAGCTTTCTTT

v_call: TRBV21-1
j_call: TRBJ1-5
d_call: -
clone_size: -
cdr3_aa: CASEGADSNQPQHF
cdr3_nt: TGTGCCAGCGAGGGGGCAGATAGCAATCAGCCCCAGCATTTT

v_call: TRBV18
j_call: TRBJ1-1
d_call: -
clone_size: -
cdr3_aa: CASSPTVTANTEAFF
cdr3_nt: TGTGCCAGCTCCCCTACGGTGACAGCGAACACTGAAGCTTTCTTT

v_call: TRBV27
j_call: TRBJ2-7
d_call: -
clone_size: -
cdr3_aa: CASSVGSYPYEQYF
cdr3_nt: TGTGCCAGCAGTGTGGGCTCCTACCCCTACGAGCAGTACTTC

v_call: TRBV10-3
j_call: TRBJ2-1
d_call: -
clone_size: -
cdr3_aa: CAISGVEPDNEQFF
cdr3_nt: TGTGCCATCAGTGGGGTTGAGCCTGACAATGAGCAGTTCTTC

v_call: TRBV6-6
j_call: TRBJ1-2
d_call: TRBD1
clone_size: -
cdr3_aa: CASSYSKVGQDYGYTF
cdr3_nt: TGTGCCAGCAGTTACTCAAAGGTGGGACAGGACTATGGCTACACCTTC